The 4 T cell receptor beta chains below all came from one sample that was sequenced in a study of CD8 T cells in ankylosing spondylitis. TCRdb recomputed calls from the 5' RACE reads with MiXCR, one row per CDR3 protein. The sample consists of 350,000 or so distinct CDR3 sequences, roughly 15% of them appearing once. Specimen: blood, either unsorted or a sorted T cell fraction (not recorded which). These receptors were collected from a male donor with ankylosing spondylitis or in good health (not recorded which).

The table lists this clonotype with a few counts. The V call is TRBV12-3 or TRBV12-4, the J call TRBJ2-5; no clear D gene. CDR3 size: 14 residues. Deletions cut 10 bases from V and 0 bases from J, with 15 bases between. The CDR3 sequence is CATQVGRNQETQYF. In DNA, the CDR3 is TGTGCCACACAAGTCGGACGGAACCAAGAGACCCAGTACTTC.

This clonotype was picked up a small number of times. The CDR3 sequence: CSASSTSGRVDEQYF. DNA for the CDR3: TGCAGTGCTAGTTCCACTAGCGGGAGAGTCGACGAGCAGTACTTC. This chain connects TRBV20-1 to TRBJ2-7; the match to TRBD2 covers 11 bases. V lost 3 bases and J lost 5; bases outside the gene matches: 9. Germline V CDR1 and CDR2: DFQATT, SNEGSKA (reference sequence). The CDR3 totals 15 residues.

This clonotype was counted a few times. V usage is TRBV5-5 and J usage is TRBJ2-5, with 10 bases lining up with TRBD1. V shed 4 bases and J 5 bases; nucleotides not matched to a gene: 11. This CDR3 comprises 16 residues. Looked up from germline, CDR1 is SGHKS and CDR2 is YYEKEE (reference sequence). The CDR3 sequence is CASSPWTGGSEETQYF. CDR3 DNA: TGTGCCAGCAGCCCCTGGACAGGGGGGTCGGAGGAGACCCAGTACTTC.

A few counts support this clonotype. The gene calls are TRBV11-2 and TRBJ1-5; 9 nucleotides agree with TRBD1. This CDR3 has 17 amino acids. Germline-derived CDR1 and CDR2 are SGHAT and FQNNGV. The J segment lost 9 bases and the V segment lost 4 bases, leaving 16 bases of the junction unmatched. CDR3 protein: CASSSGPGTGSAGPQHF. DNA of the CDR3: TGTGCCAGCAGCTCAGGTCCCGGGACAGGGTCCGCGGGGCCCCAGCATTTT.